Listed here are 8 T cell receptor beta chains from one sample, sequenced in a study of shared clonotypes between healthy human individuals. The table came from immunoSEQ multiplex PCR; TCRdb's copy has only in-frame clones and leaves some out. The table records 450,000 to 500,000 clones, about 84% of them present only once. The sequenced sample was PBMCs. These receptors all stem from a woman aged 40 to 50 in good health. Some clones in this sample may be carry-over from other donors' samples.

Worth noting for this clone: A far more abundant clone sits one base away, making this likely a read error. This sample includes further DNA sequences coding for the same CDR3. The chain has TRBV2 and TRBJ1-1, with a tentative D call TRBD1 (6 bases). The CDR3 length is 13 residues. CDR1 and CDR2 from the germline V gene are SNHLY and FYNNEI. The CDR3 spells CASSPGDGTEAFF. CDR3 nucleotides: TGTGCAAGCAGTCCAGGGGATGGCACTGAAGCTTTCTTT.

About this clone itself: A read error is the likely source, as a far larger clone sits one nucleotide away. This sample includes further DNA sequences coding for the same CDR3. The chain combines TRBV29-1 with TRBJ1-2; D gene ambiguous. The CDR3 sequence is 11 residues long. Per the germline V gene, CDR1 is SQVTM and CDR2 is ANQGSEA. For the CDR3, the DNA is TGCAGCGAGTCCTCAAACTATGGTTACACCTTC. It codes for CSESSNYGYTF.

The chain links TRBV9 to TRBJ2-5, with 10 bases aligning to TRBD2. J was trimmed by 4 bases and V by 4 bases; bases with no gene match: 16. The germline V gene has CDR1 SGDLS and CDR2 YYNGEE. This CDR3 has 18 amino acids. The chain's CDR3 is CASSPGAAGGGIGETQYF. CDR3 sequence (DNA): TGTGCCAGCAGCCCCGGGGCAGCGGGAGGGGGGATTGGAGAGACCCAGTACTTC.

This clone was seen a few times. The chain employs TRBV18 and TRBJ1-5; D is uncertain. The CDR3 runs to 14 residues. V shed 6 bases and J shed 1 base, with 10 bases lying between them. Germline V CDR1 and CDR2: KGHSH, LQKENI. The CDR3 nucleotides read TGTGCCAGCTCCCTCGGGCTCAGCAATCAGCCCCAGCATTTT. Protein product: CASSLGLSNQPQHF.

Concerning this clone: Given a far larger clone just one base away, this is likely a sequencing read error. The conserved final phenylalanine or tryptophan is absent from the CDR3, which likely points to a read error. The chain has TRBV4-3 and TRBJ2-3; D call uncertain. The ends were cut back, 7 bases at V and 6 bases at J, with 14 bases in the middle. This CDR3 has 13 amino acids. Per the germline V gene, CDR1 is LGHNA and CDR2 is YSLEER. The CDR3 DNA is TGCGCCAGCAAGGAGACTCTAGGGGATACGCAGTATCTT. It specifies CASKETLGDTQYL.

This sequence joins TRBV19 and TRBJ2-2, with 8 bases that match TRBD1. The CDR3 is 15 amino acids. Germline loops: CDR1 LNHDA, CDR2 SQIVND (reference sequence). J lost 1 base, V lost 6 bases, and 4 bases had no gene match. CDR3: CASSTGTGNTGELFF. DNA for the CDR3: TGTGCCAGTAGCACCGGGACAGGGAACACCGGGGAGCTGTTTTTT.

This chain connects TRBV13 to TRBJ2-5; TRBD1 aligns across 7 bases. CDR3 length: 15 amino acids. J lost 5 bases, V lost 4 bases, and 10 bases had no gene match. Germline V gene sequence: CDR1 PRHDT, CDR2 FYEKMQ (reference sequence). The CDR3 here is CASSSQGIQGETQYF. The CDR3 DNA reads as TGTGCCAGCAGCTCACAGGGGATTCAAGGGGAGACCCAGTACTTC. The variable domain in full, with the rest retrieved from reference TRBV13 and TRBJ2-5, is AAGVIQSPRHLIKEKRETATLKCYPIPRHDTVYWYQQGPGQDPQFLISFYEKMQSDKGSIPDRFSAQQFSDYHSELNMSSLELGDSALYFCASSSQGIQGETQYFGPGTRLLVL.

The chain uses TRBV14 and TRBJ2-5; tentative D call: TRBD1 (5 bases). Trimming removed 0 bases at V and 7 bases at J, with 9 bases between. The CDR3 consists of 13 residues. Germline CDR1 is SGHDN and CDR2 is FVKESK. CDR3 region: CASSQDWQGTQYF. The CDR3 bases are TGTGCCAGCAGCCAAGACTGGCAGGGGACCCAGTACTTC.